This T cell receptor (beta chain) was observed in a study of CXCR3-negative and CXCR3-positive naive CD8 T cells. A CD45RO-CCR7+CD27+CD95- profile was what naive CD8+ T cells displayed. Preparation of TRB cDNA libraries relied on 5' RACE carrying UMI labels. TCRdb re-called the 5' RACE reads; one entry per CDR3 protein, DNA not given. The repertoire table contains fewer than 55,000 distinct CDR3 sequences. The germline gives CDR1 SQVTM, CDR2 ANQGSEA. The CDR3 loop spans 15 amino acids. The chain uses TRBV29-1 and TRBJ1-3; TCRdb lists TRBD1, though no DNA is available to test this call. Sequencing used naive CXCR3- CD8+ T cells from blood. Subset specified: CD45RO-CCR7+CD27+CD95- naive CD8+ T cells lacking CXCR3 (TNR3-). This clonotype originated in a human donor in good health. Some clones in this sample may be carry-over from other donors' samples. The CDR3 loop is CSVEFRAGSGNTIYF.